The 8 T cell receptor beta chains presented below share a single source sample, sequenced in a study of cytomegalovirus exposure and HLA in healthy donors (dated by TCRdb to 2015 to 2018). Library preparation was by the immunoSEQ multiplex PCR assay. For the multiplex PCR, a mixture combining 60 forward primers for TCR Vbeta segments and 13 reverse primers for TCR Jbeta segments was used. TCRdb re-hosts the immuneACCESS table, in-frame sequences only. Its copies lack some clones; in the studies checked, an unresolved V gene accounts for under half of them, and the cause for the rest is not known. This sample has 140,000 to 150,000 clones in its table, and approximately 80% of those were observed once. Together, the top ten hold around 3% of the sample. Material for sequencing was PBMCs. These receptor sequences come from a female donor in good health and CMV-seronegative.

The chain carries TRBV5-1 and TRBJ1-2; unclear D gene. The CDR3 contains 12 residues. Germline loops: CDR1 SGHRS, CDR2 YFSETQ. V was trimmed by 3 bases and J by 3 bases, leaving 6 bases between them. The CDR3 loop reads CASSSQDYGYTF. DNA of the CDR3: TGCGCCAGCAGCTCCCAGGACTATGGCTACACCTTC.

The chain joins TRBV5-6 to TRBJ2-2, with D maybe TRBD1 (6 bases). The germline V and J ends were trimmed by 4 bases and 5 bases, with 12 bases remaining between them. The CDR3 is made up of 14 amino acids. Germline V CDR1 and CDR2: SGHDT, YYEEEE. CDR3: CASSKTGKTGELFF. The CDR3 nucleotides are TGTGCCAGCAGCAAAACAGGGAAGACCGGGGAGCTGTTTTTT.

This clone was seen a few times. This chain uses TRBV6-6 with TRBJ2-7; a possible D gene is TRBD1 (6 bases). The CDR3 sequence is 12 residues long. The germline CDR1 and CDR2 sequences are MNHNY and SVGAGI (reference sequence). V shed 6 bases and J shed 6 bases, with 12 bases lying between them. CDR3 region: CASSIQGSEQYF. CDR3 in DNA: TGTGCCAGCAGCATACAGGGTAGCGAGCAGTACTTC.

This chain links TRBV10-2 with TRBJ1-6; D uncertain. The germline V gene encodes CDR1 WSHSY and CDR2 SAAADI. The CDR3 loop spans 12 amino acids. Trimming took off 5 bases at V and 7 bases at J, with 6 bases between the two ends. The CDR3 region has the DNA TGCGCCAGCAGTCACGGGAATTCACCCCTCCACTTT. This sequence encodes CASSHGNSPLHF.

V is TRBV6-5 and J is TRBJ2-7; D is possibly TRBD1 (6 bases). This CDR3 has 15 residues. V lost 8 bases and J 6 bases, leaving 23 bases between the germline ends. Germline CDR1 reads MNHEY; CDR2 reads SVGAGI. This CDR3 reads CASHETGIARAEQYF. The CDR3 DNA sequence: TGTGCCAGCCACGAGACAGGAATAGCCCGTGCCGAGCAGTACTTC.

This chain connects TRBV25-1 to TRBJ2-3; 9 bases are a match to TRBD2. V trimming: 1 base; J trimming: 4 bases; junction bases outside the gene matches: 6. Looked up from germline, CDR1 is MGHDK and CDR2 is SYGVNS. CDR3 length equals 16 residues. The CDR3 DNA is TGTGCCAGCAGTGAATTGAGTAGCGGGGGTTCAGATACGCAGTATTTT. As protein: CASSELSSGGSDTQYF.

This clone was found once. CDR3 residues: CASSLDGGREQETQYF. The CDR3 coding sequence is TGTGCCAGCAGCTTAGACGGCGGGAGGGAACAAGAGACCCAGTACTTC. J is TRBJ2-5 and V is TRBV7-9, with 9 bases matching TRBD2. The CDR3 totals 16 residues. The germline V gene encodes CDR1 SEHNR and CDR2 FQNEAQ (reference sequence). V gave up 1 base and J gave up 2 bases; unmatched junction bases: 5.

There are a few counts of this clone. The chain carries TRBV9 and TRBJ2-1; D perhaps matches TRBD1 (5 bases). The CDR3 runs 14 residues. Germline CDR1 and CDR2: SGDLS and YYNGEE. V shed 0 bases and J shed 7 bases, with 11 bases lying between them. The CDR3 loop is CASSVAARVNEQFF. The CDR3 DNA reads as TGTGCCAGCAGCGTAGCTGCCAGGGTGAATGAGCAGTTCTTC.